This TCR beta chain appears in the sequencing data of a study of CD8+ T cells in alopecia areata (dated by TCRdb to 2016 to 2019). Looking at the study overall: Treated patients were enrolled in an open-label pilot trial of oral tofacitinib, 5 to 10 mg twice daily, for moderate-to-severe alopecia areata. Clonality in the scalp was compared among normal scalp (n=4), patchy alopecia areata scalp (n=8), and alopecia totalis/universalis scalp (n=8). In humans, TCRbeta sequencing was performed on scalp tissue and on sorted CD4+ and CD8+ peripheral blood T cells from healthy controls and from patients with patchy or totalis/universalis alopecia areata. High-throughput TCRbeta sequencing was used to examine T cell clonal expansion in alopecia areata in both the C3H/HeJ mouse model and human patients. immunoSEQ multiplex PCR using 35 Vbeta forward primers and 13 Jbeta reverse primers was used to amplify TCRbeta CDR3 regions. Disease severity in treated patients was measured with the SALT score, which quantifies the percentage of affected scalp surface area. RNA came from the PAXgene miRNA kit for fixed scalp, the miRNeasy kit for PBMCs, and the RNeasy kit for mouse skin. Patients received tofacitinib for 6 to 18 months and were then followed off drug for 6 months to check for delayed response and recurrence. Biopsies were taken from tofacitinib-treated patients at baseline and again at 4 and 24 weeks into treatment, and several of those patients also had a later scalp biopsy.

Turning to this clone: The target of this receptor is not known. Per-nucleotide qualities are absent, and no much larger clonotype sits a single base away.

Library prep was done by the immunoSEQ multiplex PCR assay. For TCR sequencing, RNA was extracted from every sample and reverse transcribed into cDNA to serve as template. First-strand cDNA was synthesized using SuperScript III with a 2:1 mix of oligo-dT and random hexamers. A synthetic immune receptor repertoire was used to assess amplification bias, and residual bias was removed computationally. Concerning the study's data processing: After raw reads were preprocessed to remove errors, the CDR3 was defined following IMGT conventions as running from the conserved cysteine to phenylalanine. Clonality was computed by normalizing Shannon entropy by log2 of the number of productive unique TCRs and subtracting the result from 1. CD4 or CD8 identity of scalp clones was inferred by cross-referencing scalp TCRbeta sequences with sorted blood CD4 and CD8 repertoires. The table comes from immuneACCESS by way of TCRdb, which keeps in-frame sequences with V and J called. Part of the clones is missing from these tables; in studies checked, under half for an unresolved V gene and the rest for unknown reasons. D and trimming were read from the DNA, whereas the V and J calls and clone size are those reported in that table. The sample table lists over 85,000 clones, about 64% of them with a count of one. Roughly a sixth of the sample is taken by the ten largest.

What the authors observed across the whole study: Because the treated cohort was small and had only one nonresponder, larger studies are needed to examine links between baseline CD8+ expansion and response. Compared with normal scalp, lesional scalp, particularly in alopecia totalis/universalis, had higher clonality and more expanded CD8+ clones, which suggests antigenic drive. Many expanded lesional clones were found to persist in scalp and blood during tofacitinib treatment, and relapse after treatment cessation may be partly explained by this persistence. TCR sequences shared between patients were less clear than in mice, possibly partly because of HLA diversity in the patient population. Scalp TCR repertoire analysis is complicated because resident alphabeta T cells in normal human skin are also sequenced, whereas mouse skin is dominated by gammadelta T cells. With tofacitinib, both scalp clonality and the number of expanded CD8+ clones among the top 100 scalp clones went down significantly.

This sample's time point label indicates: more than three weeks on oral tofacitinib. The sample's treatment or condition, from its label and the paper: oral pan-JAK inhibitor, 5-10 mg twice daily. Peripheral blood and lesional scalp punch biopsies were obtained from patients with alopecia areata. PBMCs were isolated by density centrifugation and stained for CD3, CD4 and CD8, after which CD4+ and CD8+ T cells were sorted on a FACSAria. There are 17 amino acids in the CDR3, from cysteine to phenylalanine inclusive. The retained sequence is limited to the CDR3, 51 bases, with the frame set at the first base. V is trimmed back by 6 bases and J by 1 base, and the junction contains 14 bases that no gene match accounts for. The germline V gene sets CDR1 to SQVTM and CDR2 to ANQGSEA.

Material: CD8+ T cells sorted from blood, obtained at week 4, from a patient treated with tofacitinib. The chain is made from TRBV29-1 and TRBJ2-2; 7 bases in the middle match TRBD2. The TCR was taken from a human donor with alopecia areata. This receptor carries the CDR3 CSVVGQGGALNTGELFF. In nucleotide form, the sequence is TGCAGCGTCGTCGGGCAGGGAGGGGCCTTGAACACCGGGGAGCTGTTTTTT.